This TCR beta chain was recovered during a study of untreated major depressive disorder. Libraries were prepared by immunoSEQ multiplex PCR; TCRdb keeps only in-frame clonotypes and omits some of them. This table has about 15,000 clones, around 90% appearing once. This clonotype was obtained from a man younger than 40 with major depressive disorder. Sample: CD4+ T cells from PBMCs.

The CDR3 DNA reads TGTGCCAGCAGCTCCTACAGGGGCTGGTACGAGCAGTACTTC. As protein: CASSSYRGWYEQYF. The chain combines TRBV7-9 with TRBJ2-7; 7 bases are a match to TRBD1. V shed 4 bases, J shed 4 bases, and the junction held 7 bases outside the gene matches. The CDR3 is 14 residues long. Germline CDR1 and CDR2: SEHNR and FQNEAQ (reference sequence). The variable domain in full, with the rest retrieved from reference TRBV7-9 and TRBJ2-7, is DTGVSQNPRHKITKRGQNVTFRCDPISEHNRLYWYRQTLGQGPEFLTYFQNEAQLEKSRLLSDRFSAERPKGSFSTLEIQRTEQGDSAMYLCASSSYRGWYEQYFGPGTRLTVT.